The 26 T cell receptor beta chains below were found in one sample sequenced in a study of CD8 T cells in ankylosing spondylitis (dated by TCRdb to the late 2010s). The library was generated by 5' RACE. Sequencing instrument: Illumina HiSeq 2500. In TCRdb, the public reads were trimmed at Q25 with fastp and aligned with MiXCR, with productive beta chains retained. Rows matching on CDR3 protein sequence are summarized as one entry with the most common DNA and genes. The sample table shows hundreds of thousands of distinct CDR3 sequences, and 20% are seen once. Around 14% of the sample is in the top ten clones. The source material was blood, either unsorted or a sorted T cell fraction (not recorded which). The receptor set was obtained from a male donor with ankylosing spondylitis or in good health (not recorded which).

V is TRBV4-1 and J is TRBJ2-5; a possible D gene is TRBD1 (6 bases). Germline V gives CDR1 MGHRA, CDR2 YSYEKL. The CDR3 has 13 residues. Trimming cost V 0 bases and J 10 bases, with 12 bases left between them. CDR3 DNA: TGCGCCAGCAGCCAAGATAGGGGGATTGACCAGTACTTC. Translating it yields CASSQDRGIDQYF.

The chain combines TRBV6-5 with TRBJ2-1; D possibly corresponds to TRBD2 (5 bases). The CDR3 is 14 residues long. V lost 2 bases, J lost 9 bases, and 14 bases lay in between. Germline V lookup: CDR1 MNHEY, CDR2 SVGAGI. The CDR3 nucleotides are TGTGCCAGCAGTTACCGGGAAGCCGATGGTGAGCAGTTCTTC. It specifies CASSYREADGEQFF.

There are a few counts of this clonotype. The genes are TRBV20-1 and TRBJ2-7; 8 positions agree with TRBD1. The CDR3 length is 14 residues. Per the germline V gene, CDR1 is DFQATT and CDR2 is SNEGSKA (reference sequence). The J segment lost 6 bases and the V segment lost 3 bases, leaving 10 bases of the junction unmatched. In DNA, the CDR3 is TGCAGTGCTAGGGTCGGACAGGGAATTGGCGAGCAGTACTTC. This sequence encodes CSARVGQGIGEQYF.

This clonotype was recorded a few times. CDR3 DNA: TGCGCCAGCAGTCAAGCCAAGACAGGGGGCATCACCGGGGAGCTGTTTTTT. Amino acids: CASSQAKTGGITGELFF. This rearrangement joins TRBV23-1 to TRBJ2-2; TRBD1 aligns across 10 bases. TRBV23-1 falls under the ORF class, with uncertain function. With V trimmed by 2 bases and J by 4 bases, 7 bases remained unmatched. CDR3 length: 17 amino acids.

Only a few counts were recorded for this clonotype. The chain has TRBV6-1 and TRBJ2-3; D not certain. Germline V gene lookup returns CDR1 MNHNS and CDR2 SASEGT. V was clipped by 3 bases and J by 5 bases, with 15 bases between them. The CDR3 has 15 amino acids. CDR3 loop: CASSELKDHQDTQYF. As DNA, the CDR3 is TGTGCCAGCAGTGAGCTGAAAGACCACCAAGATACGCAGTATTTT.

This sequence joins TRBV27 and TRBJ2-7; 8 bases align to TRBD1. The CDR3 runs 14 residues. Trimming took 8 bases from V and 3 from J; bases not matched to a gene: 9. Germline CDR1 MNHEY, CDR2 SMNVEV (reference sequence). The CDR3 nucleotides are TGTGCCAGCGGGCGGACAGGGTACGTCTACGAGCAGTACTTC. Its translation is CASGRTGYVYEQYF.

The CDR3 protein is CSASRTTSGGSSTDTQYF. In DNA, the CDR3 is TGCAGTGCTAGCCGAACGACTAGCGGGGGATCTAGCACAGATACGCAGTATTTT. This chain links TRBV20-1 with TRBJ2-3; 12 nucleotides match TRBD2. V was pared by 3 bases and J by 0 bases, with 10 bases of the junction left unmatched. This CDR3 is 18 amino acids long. CDR1 DFQATT and CDR2 SNEGSKA come from the germline V gene (reference sequence).

This clonotype was counted a few times. The genes are TRBV20-1 and TRBJ2-4, with D perhaps assigned TRBD1 or TRBD2 (6 bases each). The germline CDR1 and CDR2 sequences are DFQATT and SNEGSKA (reference sequence). Trimming took off 5 bases at V and 5 bases at J, with 13 bases between the two ends. CDR3 length: 13 residues. The CDR3 loop is CSARGTPENIQYF. The CDR3 bases are TGCAGTGCTCGGGGGACACCCGAAAACATTCAGTACTTC.

The chain carries TRBV18 and TRBJ2-1, with TRBD1 matching over 9 bases. In germline, CDR1 is KGHSH, CDR2 LQKENI. V was clipped by 2 bases and J by 7 bases; unmatched bases: 9. CDR3 length: 16 residues. DNA of the CDR3: TGTGCCAGCTCACCAAGAGGGGACAGGGTGGGGAATGAGCAGTTCTTC. Its translation is CASSPRGDRVGNEQFF. Drawing the rest from reference TRBV18 and TRBJ2-1, the complete variable domain is NAGVMQNPRHLVRRRGQEARLRCSPMKGHSHVYWYRQLPEEGLKFMVYLQKENIIDESGMPKERFSAEFPKEGPSILRIQQVVRGDSAAYFCASSPRGDRVGNEQFFGPGTRLTVL.

The chain employs TRBV5-1 and TRBJ2-1; 10 nucleotides line up with TRBD1. The J segment lost 3 bases and the V segment lost 0 bases, leaving 3 bases of the junction unmatched. Germline-derived CDR1 and CDR2 are SGHRS and YFSETQ. This CDR3 comprises 16 residues. The CDR3 here is CASSLVGQGFYNEQFF. The CDR3 DNA is TGCGCCAGCAGCTTGGTGGGACAGGGGTTCTACAATGAGCAGTTCTTC.

The chain links TRBV29-1 to TRBJ2-1; 9 nucleotides agree with TRBD2. Germline V gene lookup returns CDR1 SQVTM and CDR2 ANQGSEA. Trimming cost V 1 base and J 3 bases; bases outside gene matches: 10. The CDR3 runs 17 residues. The DNA of the CDR3 is TGCAGCGTTGAAGGAGGGGAGCGGGGGGAAATCTACAATGAGCAGTTCTTC. Protein product: CSVEGGERGEIYNEQFF.

This clonotype was counted between two and nine times. The rearrangement joins TRBV4-1 to TRBJ1-5; D unclear. The germline V and J ends were trimmed by 1 base and 4 bases, with 8 bases remaining between them. The CDR3 runs 14 residues. CDR1 and CDR2 (germline): MGHRA, YSYEKL. The DNA for the CDR3 is TGCGCCAGCAGCCAAGTACCGGGGAATCAGCCCCAGCATTTT. Residues: CASSQVPGNQPQHF.

This clonotype was detected only a few times. The chain recombines TRBV7-9 with TRBJ2-1; no clear D gene. This CDR3 comprises 14 residues. V lost 3 bases and J lost 6, with 12 bases in between. Germline values: CDR1 SEHNR, CDR2 FQNEAQ (reference sequence). The DNA for the CDR3 is TGTGCCAGCAGCTTGGCCCTACGGGCCAATGAGCAGTTCTTC. It specifies CASSLALRANEQFF.

This clonotype was seen a handful of times. The chain couples TRBV5-5 to TRBJ2-1; 9 bases align to TRBD1. The CDR3 length is 13 residues. Germline CDR1 is SGHKS and CDR2 is YYEKEE (reference sequence). Trimming removed 4 bases from V and 12 bases from J; junction bases left unmatched: 8. The CDR3: CASSGGQGLGQFF. For the CDR3, the DNA is TGTGCCAGCAGCGGGGGACAGGGCCTAGGGCAGTTCTTC.

In this sample, this clonotype turned up a few times. The V and J genes are TRBV7-3 and TRBJ2-2; 7 nucleotides align to TRBD1. Unmatched junction bases numbered 8, after V lost 4 bases and J lost 6 bases. Per germline, CDR1 SGHTA and CDR2 FQGTGA. This CDR3 comprises 15 residues. CDR3 DNA: TGTGCCAGCAGCTCCACGACAGGGCCAGCCGGGGAGCTGTTTTTT. It translates to CASSSTTGPAGELFF.

The chain is built from TRBV24-1 and TRBJ2-7; 7 bases align to TRBD1. Trimming at V came to 5 bases and at J to 2 bases, leaving 17 bases not matched to a gene. The CDR3 has 18 amino acids. CDR1 KGHDR and CDR2 SFDVKD come from the germline V gene. The CDR3 loop is CATSVPQTMTGPPYEQYF. Written as DNA, the CDR3 is TGTGCCACCAGTGTTCCCCAGACGATGACAGGGCCTCCCTACGAGCAGTACTTC.

This clonotype has more than one count but fewer than ten. The J gene is TRBJ1-1, the V gene TRBV25-1, with TRBD1 as a possible D gene (5 bases). Per the germline V gene, CDR1 is MGHDK and CDR2 is SYGVNS. CDR3 length: 13 amino acids. Trimming cost V 2 bases and J 6 bases, with 10 bases left between them. The CDR3: CASSEQGGPEAFF. The CDR3 region has the DNA TGTGCCAGCAGTGAACAGGGTGGGCCTGAAGCTTTCTTT.

The V gene is TRBV9, the J gene TRBJ2-3; 7 nucleotides align to TRBD1. Germline V gene lookup returns CDR1 SGDLS and CDR2 YYNGEE. The CDR3 sequence is 15 residues long. The V segment lost 4 bases and the J segment 1 base; nucleotides outside the gene matches: 6. Written as DNA, the CDR3 is TGTGCCAGCAGCACGACAGGGATGGGCACAGATACGCAGTATTTT. Translation gives CASSTTGMGTDTQYF. The variable domain in full, with the rest retrieved from reference TRBV9 and TRBJ2-3, is DSGVTQTPKHLITATGQRVTLRCSPRSGDLSVYWYQQSLDQGLQFLIQYYNGEERAKGNILERFSAQQFPDLHSELNLSSLELGDSALYFCASSTTGMGTDTQYFGPGTRLTVL.

This clonotype was recorded once. The V call is TRBV12-3 or TRBV12-4, the J call TRBJ2-1; 12 nucleotides align to TRBD2. Trimming removed 6 bases from V and 7 bases from J; junction bases left unmatched: 13. The CDR3 spans 17 residues. CDR3 protein: CASSSLLLAGGLNEQFF. In DNA, the CDR3 is TGTGCCAGCAGCTCTCTCCTGCTAGCGGGGGGGCTTAATGAGCAGTTCTTC.

This clonotype is a singleton in its sample. The CDR3 is CASSPQGSKPQYF. The CDR3 DNA reads as TGTGCCAGCAGCCCCCAGGGTAGTAAGCCGCAGTATTTT. The chain links TRBV11-2 to TRBJ2-3, with D maybe TRBD1 (5 bases). CDR1 SGHAT and CDR2 FQNNGV come from the germline V gene. This CDR3 spans 13 amino acids. V was shortened by 5 bases and J by 10 bases, with 16 bases between the two germline ends.

This clonotype was picked up a small number of times. The V gene is TRBV9, the J gene TRBJ2-3, with D perhaps matching TRBD1 or TRBD2 (5 bases each). CDR1 is SGDLS, CDR2 YYNGEE, per germline. Deletions cut 2 bases from V and 2 bases from J, with 9 bases between. This CDR3 contains 14 residues. CDR3 protein: CASSVGTTTDTQYF. Here the CDR3 DNA reads TGTGCCAGCAGCGTGGGGACCACCACAGATACGCAGTATTTT.

This chain uses TRBV6-1 with TRBJ1-2; 7 bases match TRBD1. Germline CDR1 is MNHNS and CDR2 is SASEGT. The CDR3 length is 15 residues. The V gene end was trimmed by 0 bases and the J gene end by 4 bases; junction bases not matched to a gene: 5. The CDR3 DNA reads as TGTGCCAGCAGTGAAGCCCCGACAGGGTCCTATGGCTACACCTTC. Translation: CASSEAPTGSYGYTF.

The rearrangement uses TRBV11-2 and TRBJ1-2; possibly TRBD1 for D (6 bases). Trimming shortened V by 2 bases and J by 6 bases, and 16 bases separated the two germline ends. Looked up from germline, CDR1 is SGHAT and CDR2 is FQNNGV. This CDR3 is built from 15 residues. For the CDR3, the DNA is TGTGCCAGCAGCTTATTGAAGGGGGAGTTGAATGGCTACACCTTC. It codes for CASSLLKGELNGYTF.

This chain links TRBV7-9 with TRBJ2-7, with D perhaps TRBD1 (6 bases). V shed 5 bases and J shed 2 bases, with 13 bases lying between them. Germline CDR1 and CDR2: SEHNR and FQNEAQ (reference sequence). The CDR3 has 14 amino acids. DNA for the CDR3: TGTGCCAGCAGCCACCCGGGGACACCCTACGAGCAGTACTTC. Translating gives CASSHPGTPYEQYF.

The chain is built from TRBV6-1 and TRBJ2-2, with TRBD2 identical over 7 bases. Trimming took 5 bases from V and 4 from J; bases not matched to a gene: 10. Germline CDR1 MNHNS, CDR2 SASEGT. This CDR3 has 16 residues. In DNA, the CDR3 is TGTGCCAGCAGTACGGGACCGGGACTACTCACCGGGGAGCTGTTTTTT. It encodes CASSTGPGLLTGELFF.

V and J are TRBV28 and TRBJ2-2; TRBD1 matches 10 bases. Trimming at V came to 4 bases and at J to 6 bases, leaving 5 bases not matched to a gene. From germline, CDR1 is MDHEN and CDR2 SYDVKM. The CDR3 length is 15 residues. The CDR3 DNA sequence: TGTGCCAGCAGTTCGACAGGGGGCGGCGCCGGGGAGCTGTTTTTT. Residues: CASSSTGGGAGELFF.